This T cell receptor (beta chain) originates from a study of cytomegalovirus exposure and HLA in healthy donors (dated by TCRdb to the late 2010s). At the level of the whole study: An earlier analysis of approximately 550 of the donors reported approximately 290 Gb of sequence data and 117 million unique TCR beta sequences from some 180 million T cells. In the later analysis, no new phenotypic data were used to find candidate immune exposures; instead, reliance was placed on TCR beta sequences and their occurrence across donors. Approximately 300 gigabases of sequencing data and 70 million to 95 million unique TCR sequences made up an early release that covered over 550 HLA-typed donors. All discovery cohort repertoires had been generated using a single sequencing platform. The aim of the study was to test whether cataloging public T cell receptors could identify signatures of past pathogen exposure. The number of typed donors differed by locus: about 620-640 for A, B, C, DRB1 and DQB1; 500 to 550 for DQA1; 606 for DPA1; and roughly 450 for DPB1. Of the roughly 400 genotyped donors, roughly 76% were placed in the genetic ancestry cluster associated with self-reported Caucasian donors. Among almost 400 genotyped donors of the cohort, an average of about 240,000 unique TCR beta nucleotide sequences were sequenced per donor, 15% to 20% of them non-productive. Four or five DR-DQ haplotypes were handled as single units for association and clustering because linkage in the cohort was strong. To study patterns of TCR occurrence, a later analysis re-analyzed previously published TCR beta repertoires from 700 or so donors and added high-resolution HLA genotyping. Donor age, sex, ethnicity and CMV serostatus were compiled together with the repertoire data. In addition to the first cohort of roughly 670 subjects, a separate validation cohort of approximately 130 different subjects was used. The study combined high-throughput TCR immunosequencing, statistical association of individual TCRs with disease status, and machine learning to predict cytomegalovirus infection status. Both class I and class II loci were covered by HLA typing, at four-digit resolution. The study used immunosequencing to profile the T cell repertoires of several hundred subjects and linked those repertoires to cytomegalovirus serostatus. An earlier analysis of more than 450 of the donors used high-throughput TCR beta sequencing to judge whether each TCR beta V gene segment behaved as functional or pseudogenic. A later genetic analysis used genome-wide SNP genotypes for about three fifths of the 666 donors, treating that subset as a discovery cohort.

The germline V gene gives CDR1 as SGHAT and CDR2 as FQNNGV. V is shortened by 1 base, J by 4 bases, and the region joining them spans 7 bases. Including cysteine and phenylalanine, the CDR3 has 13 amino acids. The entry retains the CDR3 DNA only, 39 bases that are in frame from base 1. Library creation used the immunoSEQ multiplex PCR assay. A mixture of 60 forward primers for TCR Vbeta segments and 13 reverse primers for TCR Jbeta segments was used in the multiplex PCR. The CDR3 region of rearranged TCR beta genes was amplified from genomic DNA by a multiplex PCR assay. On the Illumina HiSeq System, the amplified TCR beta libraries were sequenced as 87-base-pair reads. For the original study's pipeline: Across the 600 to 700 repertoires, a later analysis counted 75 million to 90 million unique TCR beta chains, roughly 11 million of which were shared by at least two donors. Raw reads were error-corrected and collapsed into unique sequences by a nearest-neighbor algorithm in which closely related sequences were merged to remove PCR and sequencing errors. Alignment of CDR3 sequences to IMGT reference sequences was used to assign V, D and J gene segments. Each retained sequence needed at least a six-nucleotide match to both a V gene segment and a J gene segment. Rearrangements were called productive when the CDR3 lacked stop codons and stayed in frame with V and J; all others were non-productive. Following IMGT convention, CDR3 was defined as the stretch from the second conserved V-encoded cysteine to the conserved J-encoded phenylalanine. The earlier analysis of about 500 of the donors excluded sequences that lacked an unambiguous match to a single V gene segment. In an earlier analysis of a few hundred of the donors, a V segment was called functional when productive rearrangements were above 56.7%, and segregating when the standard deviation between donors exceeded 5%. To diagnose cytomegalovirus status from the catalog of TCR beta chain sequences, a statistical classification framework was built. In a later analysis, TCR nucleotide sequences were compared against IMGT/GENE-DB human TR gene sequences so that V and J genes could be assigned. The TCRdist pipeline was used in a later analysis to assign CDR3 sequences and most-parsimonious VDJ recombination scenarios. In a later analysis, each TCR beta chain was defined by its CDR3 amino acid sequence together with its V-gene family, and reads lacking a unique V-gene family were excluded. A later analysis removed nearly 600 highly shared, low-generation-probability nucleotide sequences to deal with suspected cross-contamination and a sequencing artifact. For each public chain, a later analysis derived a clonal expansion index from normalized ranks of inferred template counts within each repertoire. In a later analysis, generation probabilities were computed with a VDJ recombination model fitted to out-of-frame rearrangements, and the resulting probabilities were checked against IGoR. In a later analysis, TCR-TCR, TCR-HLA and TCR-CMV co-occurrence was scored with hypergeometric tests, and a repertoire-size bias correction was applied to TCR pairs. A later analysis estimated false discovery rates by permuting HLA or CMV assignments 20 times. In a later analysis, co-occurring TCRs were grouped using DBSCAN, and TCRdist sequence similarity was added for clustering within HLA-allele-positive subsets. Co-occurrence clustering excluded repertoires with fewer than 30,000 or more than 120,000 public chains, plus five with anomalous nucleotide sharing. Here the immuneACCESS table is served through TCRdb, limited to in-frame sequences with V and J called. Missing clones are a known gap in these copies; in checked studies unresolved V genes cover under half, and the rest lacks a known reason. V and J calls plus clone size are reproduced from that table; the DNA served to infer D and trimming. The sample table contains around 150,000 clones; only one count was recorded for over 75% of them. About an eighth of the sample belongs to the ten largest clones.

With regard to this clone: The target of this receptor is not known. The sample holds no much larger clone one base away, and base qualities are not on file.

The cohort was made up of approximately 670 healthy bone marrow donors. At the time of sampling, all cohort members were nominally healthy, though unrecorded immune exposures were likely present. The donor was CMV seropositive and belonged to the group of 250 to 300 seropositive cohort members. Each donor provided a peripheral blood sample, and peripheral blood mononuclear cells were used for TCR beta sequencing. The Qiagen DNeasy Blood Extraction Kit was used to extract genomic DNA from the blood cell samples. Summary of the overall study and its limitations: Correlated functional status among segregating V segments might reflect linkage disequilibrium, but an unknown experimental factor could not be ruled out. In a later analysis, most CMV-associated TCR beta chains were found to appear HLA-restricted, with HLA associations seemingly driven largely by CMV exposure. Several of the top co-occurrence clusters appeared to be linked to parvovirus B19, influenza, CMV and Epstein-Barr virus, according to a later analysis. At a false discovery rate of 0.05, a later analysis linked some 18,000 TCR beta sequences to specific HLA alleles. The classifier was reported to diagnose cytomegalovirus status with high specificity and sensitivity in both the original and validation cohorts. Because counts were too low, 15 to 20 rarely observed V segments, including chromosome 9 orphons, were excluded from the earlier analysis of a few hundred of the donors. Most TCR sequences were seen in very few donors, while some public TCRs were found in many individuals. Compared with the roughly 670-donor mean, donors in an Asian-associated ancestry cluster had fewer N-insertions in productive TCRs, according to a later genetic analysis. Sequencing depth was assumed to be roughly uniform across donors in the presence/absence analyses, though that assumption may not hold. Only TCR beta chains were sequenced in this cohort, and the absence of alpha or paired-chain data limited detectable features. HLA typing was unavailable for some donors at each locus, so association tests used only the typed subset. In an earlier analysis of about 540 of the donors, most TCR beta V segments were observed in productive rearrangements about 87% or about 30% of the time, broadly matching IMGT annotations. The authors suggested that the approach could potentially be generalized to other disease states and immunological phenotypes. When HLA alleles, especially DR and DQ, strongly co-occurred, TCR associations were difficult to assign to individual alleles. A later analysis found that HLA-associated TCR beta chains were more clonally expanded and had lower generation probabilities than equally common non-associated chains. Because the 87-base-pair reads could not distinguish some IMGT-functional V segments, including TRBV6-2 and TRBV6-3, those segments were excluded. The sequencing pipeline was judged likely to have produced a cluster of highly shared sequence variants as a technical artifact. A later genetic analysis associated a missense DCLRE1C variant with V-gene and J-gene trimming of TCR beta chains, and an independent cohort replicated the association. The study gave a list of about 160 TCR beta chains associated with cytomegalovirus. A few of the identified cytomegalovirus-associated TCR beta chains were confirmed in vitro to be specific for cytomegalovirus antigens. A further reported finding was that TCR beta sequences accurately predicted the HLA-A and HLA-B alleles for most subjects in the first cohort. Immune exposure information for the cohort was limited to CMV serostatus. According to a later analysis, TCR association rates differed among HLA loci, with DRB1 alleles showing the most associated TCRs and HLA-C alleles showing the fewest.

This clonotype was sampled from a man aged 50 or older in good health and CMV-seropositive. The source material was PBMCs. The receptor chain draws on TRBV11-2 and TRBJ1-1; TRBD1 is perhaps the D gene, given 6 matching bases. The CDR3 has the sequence CASSLGRGTEAFF. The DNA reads TGTGCCAGCAGCTTAGGCAGGGGCACTGAAGCTTTCTTT.